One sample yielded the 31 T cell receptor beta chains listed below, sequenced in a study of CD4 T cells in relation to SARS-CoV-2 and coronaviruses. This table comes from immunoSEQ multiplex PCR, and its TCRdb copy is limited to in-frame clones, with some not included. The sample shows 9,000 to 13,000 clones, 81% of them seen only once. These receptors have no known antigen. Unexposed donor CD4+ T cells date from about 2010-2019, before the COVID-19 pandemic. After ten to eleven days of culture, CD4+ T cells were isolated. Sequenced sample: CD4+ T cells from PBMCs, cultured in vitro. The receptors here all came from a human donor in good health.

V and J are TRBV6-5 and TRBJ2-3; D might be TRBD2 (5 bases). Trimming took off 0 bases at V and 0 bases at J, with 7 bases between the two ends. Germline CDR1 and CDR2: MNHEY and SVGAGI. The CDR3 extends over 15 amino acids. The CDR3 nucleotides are TGTGCCAGCAGTTACTCTCGGGAAAGCACAGATACGCAGTATTTT. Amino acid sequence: CASSYSRESTDTQYF.

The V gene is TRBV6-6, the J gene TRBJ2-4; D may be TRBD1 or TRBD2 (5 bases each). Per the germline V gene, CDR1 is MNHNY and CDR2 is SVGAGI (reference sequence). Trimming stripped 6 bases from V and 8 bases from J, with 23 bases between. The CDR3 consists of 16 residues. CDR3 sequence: CASSPGTSSLGDIQYF. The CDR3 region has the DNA TGTGCCAGCAGCCCCGGGACGTCGAGCCTAGGAGACATTCAGTACTTC.

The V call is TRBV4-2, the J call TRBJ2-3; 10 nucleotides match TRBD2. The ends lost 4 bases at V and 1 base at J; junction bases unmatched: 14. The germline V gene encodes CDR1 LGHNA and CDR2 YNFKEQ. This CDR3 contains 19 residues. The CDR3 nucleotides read TGTGCCAGCAGCCCTCCAGTAGCGGGAGGCCGCGGGGGCACAGATACGCAGTATTTT. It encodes CASSPPVAGGRGGTDTQYF.

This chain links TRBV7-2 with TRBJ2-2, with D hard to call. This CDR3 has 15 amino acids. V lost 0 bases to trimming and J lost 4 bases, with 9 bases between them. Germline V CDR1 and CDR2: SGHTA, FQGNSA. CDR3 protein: CASSLALGSTGELFF. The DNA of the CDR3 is TGTGCCAGCAGCTTAGCGCTGGGCTCCACCGGGGAGCTGTTTTTT. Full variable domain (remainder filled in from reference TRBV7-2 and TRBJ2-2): GAGVSQSPSNKVTEKGKDVELRCDPISGHTALYWYRQSLGQGLEFLIYFQGNSAPDKSGLPSDRFSAERTGGSVSTLTIQRTQQEDSAVYLCASSLALGSTGELFFGEGSRLTVL.

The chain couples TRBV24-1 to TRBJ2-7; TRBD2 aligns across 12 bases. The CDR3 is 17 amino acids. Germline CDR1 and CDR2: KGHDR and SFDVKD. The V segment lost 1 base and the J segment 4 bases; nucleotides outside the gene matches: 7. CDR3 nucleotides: TGTGCCACCAGTGATTTACTAGCGGGGGGAACAGGTTACGAGCAGTACTTC. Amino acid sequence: CATSDLLAGGTGYEQYF.

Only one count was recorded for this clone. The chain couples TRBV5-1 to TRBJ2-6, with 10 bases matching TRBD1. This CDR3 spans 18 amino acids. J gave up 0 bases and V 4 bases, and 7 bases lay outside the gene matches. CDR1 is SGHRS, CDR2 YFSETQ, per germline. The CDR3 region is CASSGGQGESSGANVLTF. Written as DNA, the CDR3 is TGCGCCAGCAGCGGAGGACAGGGGGAAAGCTCTGGGGCCAACGTCCTGACTTTC.

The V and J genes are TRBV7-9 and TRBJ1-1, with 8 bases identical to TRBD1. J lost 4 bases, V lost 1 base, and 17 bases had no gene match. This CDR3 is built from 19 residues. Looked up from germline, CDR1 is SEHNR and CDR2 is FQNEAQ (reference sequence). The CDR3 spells CASSLGAGGVFYGGTEAFF. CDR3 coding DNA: TGTGCCAGCAGCTTAGGGGCAGGGGGCGTTTTCTATGGTGGCACTGAAGCTTTCTTT.

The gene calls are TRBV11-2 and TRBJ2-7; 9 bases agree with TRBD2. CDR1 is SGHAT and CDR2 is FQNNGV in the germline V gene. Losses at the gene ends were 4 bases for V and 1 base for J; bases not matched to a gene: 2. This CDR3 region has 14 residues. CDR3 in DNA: TGTGCCAGCAGCTCAGGACTAGCGTCCTACGAGCAGTACTTC. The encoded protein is CASSSGLASYEQYF.

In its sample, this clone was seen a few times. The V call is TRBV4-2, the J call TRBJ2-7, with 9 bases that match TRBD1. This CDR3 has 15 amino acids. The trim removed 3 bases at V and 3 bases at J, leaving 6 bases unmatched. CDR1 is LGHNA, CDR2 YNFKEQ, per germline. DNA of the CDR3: TGTGCCAGCAGCCAGCCGGGACAGGGAGACTACGAGCAGTACTTC. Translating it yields CASSQPGQGDYEQYF.

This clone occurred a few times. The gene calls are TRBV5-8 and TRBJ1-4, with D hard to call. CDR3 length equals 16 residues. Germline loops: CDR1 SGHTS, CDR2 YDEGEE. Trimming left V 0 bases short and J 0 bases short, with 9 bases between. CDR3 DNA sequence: TGTGCCAGCAGCTTGGTGAACATCGCAACTAATGAAAAACTGTTTTTT. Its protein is CASSLVNIATNEKLFF.

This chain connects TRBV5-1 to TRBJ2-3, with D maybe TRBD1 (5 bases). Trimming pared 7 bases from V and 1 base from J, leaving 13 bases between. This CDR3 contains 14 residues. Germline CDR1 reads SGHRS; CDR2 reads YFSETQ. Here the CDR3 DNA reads TGCGCCAGCCGAGACGACAGAGGCACAGATACGCAGTATTTT. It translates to CASRDDRGTDTQYF.

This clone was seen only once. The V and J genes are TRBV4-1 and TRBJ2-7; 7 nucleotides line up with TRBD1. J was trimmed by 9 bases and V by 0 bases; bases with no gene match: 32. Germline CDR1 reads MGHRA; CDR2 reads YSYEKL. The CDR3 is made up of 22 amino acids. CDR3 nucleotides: TGCGCCAGCAGCCAAGATTTGGGGATGGGGACAGCGCCCGAATCTCTCCGTTATACGCAGTACTTC. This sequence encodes CASSQDLGMGTAPESLRYTQYF.

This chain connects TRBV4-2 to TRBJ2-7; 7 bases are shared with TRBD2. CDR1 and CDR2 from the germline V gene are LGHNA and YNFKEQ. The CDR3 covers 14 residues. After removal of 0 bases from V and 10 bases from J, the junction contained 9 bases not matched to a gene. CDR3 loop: CASSQDLRDYEQYF. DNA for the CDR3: TGTGCCAGCAGCCAAGATCTGAGGGACTATGAACAGTACTTC.

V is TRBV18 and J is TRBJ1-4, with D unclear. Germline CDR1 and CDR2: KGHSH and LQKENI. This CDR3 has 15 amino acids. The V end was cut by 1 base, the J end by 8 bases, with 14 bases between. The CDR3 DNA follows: TGTGCCAGCTCACCACTTGACTACCCTGGGGAAAAACTGTTTTTT. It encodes CASSPLDYPGEKLFF.

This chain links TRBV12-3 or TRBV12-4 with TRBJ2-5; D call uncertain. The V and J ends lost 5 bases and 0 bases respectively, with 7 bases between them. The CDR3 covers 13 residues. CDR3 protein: CASSEQNQETQYF. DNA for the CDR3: TGTGCCAGCAGTGAACAGAACCAAGAGACCCAGTACTTC.

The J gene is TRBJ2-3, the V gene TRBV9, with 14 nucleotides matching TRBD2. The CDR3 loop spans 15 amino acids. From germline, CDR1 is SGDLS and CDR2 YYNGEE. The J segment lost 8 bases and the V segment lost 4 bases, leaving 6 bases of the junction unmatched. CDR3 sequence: CASSPGLAGVGTQYF. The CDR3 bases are TGTGCCAGCAGCCCGGGACTAGCGGGAGTGGGTACGCAGTATTTT.

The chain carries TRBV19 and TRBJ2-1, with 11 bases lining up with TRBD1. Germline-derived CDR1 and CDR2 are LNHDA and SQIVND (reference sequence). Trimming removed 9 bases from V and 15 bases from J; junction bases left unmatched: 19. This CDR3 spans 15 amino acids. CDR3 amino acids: CASKSGTGGRAYLFF. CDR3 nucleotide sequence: TGTGCCAGCAAATCAGGGACAGGGGGACGTGCATACCTGTTCTTC.

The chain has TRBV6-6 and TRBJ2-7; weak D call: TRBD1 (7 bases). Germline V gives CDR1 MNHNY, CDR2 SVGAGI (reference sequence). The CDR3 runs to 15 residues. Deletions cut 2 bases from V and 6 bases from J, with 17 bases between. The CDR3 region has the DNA TGTGCCAGCAGTTACGCGGGGCAGGGGGTCTCCGAGCAGTACTTC. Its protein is CASSYAGQGVSEQYF.

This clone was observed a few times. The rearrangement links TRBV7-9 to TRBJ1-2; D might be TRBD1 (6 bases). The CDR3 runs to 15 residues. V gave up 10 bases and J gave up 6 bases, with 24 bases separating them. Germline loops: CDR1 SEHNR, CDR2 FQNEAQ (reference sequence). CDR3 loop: CATTAYRGAGNGYTF. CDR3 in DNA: TGTGCCACCACAGCTTACCGGGGGGCAGGGAATGGCTACACCTTC. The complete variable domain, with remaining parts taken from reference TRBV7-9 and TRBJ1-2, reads DTGVSQNPRHKITKRGQNVTFRCDPISEHNRLYWYRQTLGQGPEFLTYFQNEAQLEKSRLLSDRFSAERPKGSFSTLEIQRTEQGDSAMYLCATTAYRGAGNGYTFGSGTRLTVV.

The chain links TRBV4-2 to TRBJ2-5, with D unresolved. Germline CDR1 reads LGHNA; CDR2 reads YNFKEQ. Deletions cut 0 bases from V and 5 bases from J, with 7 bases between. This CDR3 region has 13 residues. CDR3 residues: CASSQERVETQYF. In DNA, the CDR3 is TGTGCCAGCAGCCAAGAAAGGGTGGAGACCCAGTACTTC.

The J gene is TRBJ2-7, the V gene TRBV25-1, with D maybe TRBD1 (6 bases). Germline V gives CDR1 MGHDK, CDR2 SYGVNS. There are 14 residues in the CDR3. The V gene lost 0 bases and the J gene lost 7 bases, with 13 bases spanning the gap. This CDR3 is CASSEYTRQAEQYF. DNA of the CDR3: TGTGCCAGCAGTGAATATACCCGACAGGCGGAGCAGTACTTC.

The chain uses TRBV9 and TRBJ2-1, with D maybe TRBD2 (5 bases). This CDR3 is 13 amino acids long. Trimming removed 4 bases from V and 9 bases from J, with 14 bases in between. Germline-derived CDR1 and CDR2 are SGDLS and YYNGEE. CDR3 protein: CASSPQERFEQFF. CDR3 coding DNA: TGTGCCAGCAGCCCGCAGGAGCGGTTTGAGCAGTTCTTC.

The chain's CDR3 is CASSSHRKPLHF. For the CDR3, the DNA is TGTGCCAGCAGTTCACACAGAAAACCCCTCCACTTT. The genes are TRBV12-3 or TRBV12-4 and TRBJ1-6, with D unresolved. CDR3 length equals 12 residues. V dropped 4 bases and J dropped 12 bases, with 10 bases sitting between them.

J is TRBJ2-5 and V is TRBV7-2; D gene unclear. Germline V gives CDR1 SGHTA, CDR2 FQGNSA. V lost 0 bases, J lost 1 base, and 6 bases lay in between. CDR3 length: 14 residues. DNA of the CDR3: TGTGCCAGCAGCTTAGCGGGCCGCCAAGAGACCCAGTACTTC. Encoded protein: CASSLAGRQETQYF.

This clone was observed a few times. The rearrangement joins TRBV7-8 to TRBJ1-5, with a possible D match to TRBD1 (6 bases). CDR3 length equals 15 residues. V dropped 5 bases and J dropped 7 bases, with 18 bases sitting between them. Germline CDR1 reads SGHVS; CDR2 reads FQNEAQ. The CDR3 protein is CASSPVWGLRQPQHF. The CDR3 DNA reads TGTGCCAGCAGCCCGGTGTGGGGGCTGAGGCAGCCCCAGCATTTT.

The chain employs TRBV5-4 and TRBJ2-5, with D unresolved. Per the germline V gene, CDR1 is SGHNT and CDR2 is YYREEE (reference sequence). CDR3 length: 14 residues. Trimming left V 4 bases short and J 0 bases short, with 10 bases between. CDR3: CASSTDGYQETQYF. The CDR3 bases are TGTGCCAGCAGCACGGATGGTTACCAAGAGACCCAGTACTTC.

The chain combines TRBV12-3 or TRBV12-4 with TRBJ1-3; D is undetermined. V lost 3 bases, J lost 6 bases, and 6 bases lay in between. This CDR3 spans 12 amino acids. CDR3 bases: TGTGCCAGCAGTTTCCTCGCAAACACCATATATTTT. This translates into CASSFLANTIYF.

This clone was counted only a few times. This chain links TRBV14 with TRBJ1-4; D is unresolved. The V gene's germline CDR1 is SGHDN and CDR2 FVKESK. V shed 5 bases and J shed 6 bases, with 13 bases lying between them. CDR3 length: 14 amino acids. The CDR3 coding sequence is TGTGCCAGCAGCTCGAGGCTCTACGATGAAAAACTGTTTTTT. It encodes CASSSRLYDEKLFF.

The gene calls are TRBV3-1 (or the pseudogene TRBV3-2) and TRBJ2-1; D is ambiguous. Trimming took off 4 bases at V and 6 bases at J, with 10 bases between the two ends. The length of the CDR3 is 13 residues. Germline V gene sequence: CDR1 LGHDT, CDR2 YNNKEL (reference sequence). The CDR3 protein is CASSLHHGNEQFF. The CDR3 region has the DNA TGTGCCAGCAGCCTCCACCATGGCAATGAGCAGTTCTTC.

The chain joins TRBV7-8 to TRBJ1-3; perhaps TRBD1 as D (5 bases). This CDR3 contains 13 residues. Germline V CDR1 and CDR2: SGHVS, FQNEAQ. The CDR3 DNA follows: TGTGCGTCGAGGGGCTACTCTGGAAACACCATATATTTT. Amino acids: CASRGYSGNTIYF.

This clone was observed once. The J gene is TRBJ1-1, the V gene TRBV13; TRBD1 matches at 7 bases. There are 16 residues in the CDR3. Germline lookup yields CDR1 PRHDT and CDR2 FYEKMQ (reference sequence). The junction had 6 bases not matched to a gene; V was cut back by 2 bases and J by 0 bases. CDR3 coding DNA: TGTGCCAGCAGCTTATTCACAGGGGTATTGAACACTGAAGCTTTCTTT. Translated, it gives CASSLFTGVLNTEAFF.